The next 30 T cell receptor beta chains were all read from a single sample in a study of blood T cell repertoires in COVID-19. The table came from immunoSEQ multiplex PCR; TCRdb's copy has only in-frame clones and leaves some out. The sample has 95,000 to 110,000 clones, around 86% seen once. The sequencing input was peripheral blood. All receptors derive from a man between 45 and 60 years old with acute or convalescent COVID-19.

J is TRBJ1-6 and V is TRBV30, with TRBD1 as a possible D gene (6 bases). From germline, CDR1 is GTSNPN and CDR2 SVGIG (reference sequence). CDR3 size: 14 residues. With 6 bases removed from V and 8 bases from J, the gap between germline ends came to 17 bases. The CDR3 nucleotides are TGTGCCTGTACCTATGACAGGTACGATTCACCCCTCCACTTT. As protein: CACTYDRYDSPLHF.

V and J are TRBV7-9 and TRBJ2-1; no clear D. The V end was cut by 1 base, the J end by 4 bases, with 8 bases between. The CDR3 has 14 amino acids. Germline V gene sequence: CDR1 SEHNR, CDR2 FQNEAQ (reference sequence). The DNA for the CDR3 is TGTGCCAGCAGCTTAGAATACGGGTACAATGAGCAGTTCTTC. Translation gives CASSLEYGYNEQFF.

This clone has just a few counts. The chain carries TRBV10-2 and TRBJ2-1; D unresolved. This CDR3 region has 12 residues. The V end was cut by 7 bases, the J end by 5 bases, with 9 bases between. Per the germline V gene, CDR1 is WSHSY and CDR2 is SAAADI. The DNA for the CDR3 is TGCGCCAGCATGCCTAGTGACAATGAGCAGTTCTTC. It is translated as CASMPSDNEQFF.

This rearrangement joins TRBV19 to TRBJ1-5, with D perhaps TRBD1 (5 bases). The CDR3 spans 11 residues. Germline-derived CDR1 and CDR2 are LNHDA and SQIVND (reference sequence). The V and J ends lost 7 bases and 9 bases respectively, with 10 bases between them. CDR3 DNA sequence: TGTGCCAGTACCCAGGGAGGGCCCCAGCATTTT. Protein: CASTQGGPQHF.

The chain joins TRBV5-5 to TRBJ2-1; no reliable D call. CDR3 length: 13 residues. Looked up from germline, CDR1 is SGHKS and CDR2 is YYEKEE (reference sequence). Trimming left V 5 bases short and J 2 bases short, with 8 bases between. The CDR3 region has the DNA TGTGCCAGCAGTAATGAGGCCTACAATGAGCAGTTCTTC. As protein: CASSNEAYNEQFF.

Worth noting for this clone: The same CDR3 also results from other DNA sequences found in this sample. The gene calls are TRBV12-3 or TRBV12-4 and TRBJ2-7; 9 bases align to TRBD1. V trimming: 1 base; J trimming: 8 bases; junction bases outside the gene matches: 3. CDR3 length: 13 residues. CDR3: CASSLGTGVQQYF. Written as DNA, the CDR3 is TGTGCCAGCAGTTTAGGGACAGGGGTGCAGCAGTACTTC.

The chain is built from TRBV4-2 and TRBJ1-1; 10 bases line up with TRBD1. The CDR3 is made up of 15 amino acids. Germline trimming cut 2 bases from V and 4 bases from J; bases unmatched to any gene: 4. Germline V gene lookup returns CDR1 LGHNA and CDR2 YNFKEQ. The CDR3 DNA reads as TGTGCCAGCAGCCAAAGACAGGGGGCGCGCACTGAAGCTTTCTTT. Protein product: CASSQRQGARTEAFF.

The rearrangement links TRBV5-1 to TRBJ2-2; 7 nucleotides align to TRBD2. The germline gives CDR1 SGHRS, CDR2 YFSETQ. CDR3 size: 16 residues. J was trimmed by 0 bases and V by 2 bases; bases with no gene match: 4. The CDR3 loop is CASSFSSGANTGELFF. The CDR3 nucleotides read TGCGCCAGCAGCTTTTCTAGCGGTGCGAACACCGGGGAGCTGTTTTTT. Variable domain in full (rest from reference TRBV5-1 and TRBJ2-2): KAGVTQTPRYLIKTRGQQVTLSCSPISGHRSVSWYQQTPGQGLQFLFEYFSETQRNKGNFPGRFSGRQFSNSRSEMNVSTLELGDSALYLCASSFSSGANTGELFFGEGSRLTVL.

V usage is TRBV5-1 and J usage is TRBJ2-3; 7 nucleotides match TRBD1. The CDR3 runs 14 residues. Looked up from germline, CDR1 is SGHRS and CDR2 is YFSETQ. J lost 1 base, V lost 7 bases, and 6 bases had no gene match. Here the CDR3 reads CASFPGQGTDTQYF. In DNA form, the CDR3 reads TGCGCCAGCTTCCCAGGACAGGGCACAGATACGCAGTATTTT.

The rearrangement uses TRBV10-3 and TRBJ2-2; a weak D match, TRBD2 (6 bases). Germline CDR1 and CDR2: ENHRY and SYGVKD. Trimming took off 4 bases at V and 5 bases at J, with 11 bases between the two ends. This CDR3 contains 14 residues. CDR3 region: CAISGGTGTGELFF. The CDR3 DNA is TGTGCCATCAGTGGCGGGACTGGGACCGGGGAGCTGTTTTTT.

This clone showed up just a few times. V usage is TRBV6-5 and J usage is TRBJ1-2; TRBD1 matches at 8 bases. V was clipped by 8 bases and J by 4 bases; unmatched bases: 9. CDR3 length equals 14 residues. From germline, CDR1 is MNHEY and CDR2 SVGAGI. The CDR3 nucleotides are TGTGCCAGCTCCCTCCAGGGGGCATTCTATGGCTACACCTTC. Amino acids: CASSLQGAFYGYTF.

The J gene is TRBJ2-5, the V gene TRBV13; a possible D gene is TRBD1 (6 bases). The germline CDR1 and CDR2 sequences are PRHDT and FYEKMQ (reference sequence). CDR3 size: 14 residues. V shed 2 bases and J shed 5 bases, with 12 bases lying between them. The CDR3 coding sequence is TGTGCCAGCAGCTTAAGTGGGGGCGGGGAGACCCAGTACTTC. Translated, it gives CASSLSGGGETQYF. The full variable domain, in which reference TRBV13 and TRBJ2-5 provide the parts outside the CDR3, is AAGVIQSPRHLIKEKRETATLKCYPIPRHDTVYWYQQGPGQDPQFLISFYEKMQSDKGSIPDRFSAQQFSDYHSELNMSSLELGDSALYFCASSLSGGGETQYFGPGTRLLVL.

The chain is built from TRBV6-5 and TRBJ1-1, with D possibly being TRBD1 (5 bases). In germline, CDR1 is MNHEY, CDR2 SVGAGI. Trimming removed 3 bases from V and 5 bases from J, with 13 bases in between. The CDR3 consists of 14 residues. The CDR3 reads CASSYGTLGTEAFF. CDR3 bases: TGTGCCAGCAGTTATGGGACTCTTGGGACTGAAGCTTTCTTT.

The chain is built from TRBV2 and TRBJ2-7, with D unresolved. CDR3 size: 13 residues. Per germline, CDR1 SNHLY and CDR2 FYNNEI. Here the CDR3 reads CASLRALSYEQYF. The CDR3 DNA is TGTGCTAGCCTCCGAGCCCTTTCCTACGAGCAGTACTTC.

V usage is TRBV30 and J usage is TRBJ2-2; 12 positions match TRBD2. There are 20 residues in the CDR3. CDR1 and CDR2 from the germline V gene are GTSNPN and SVGIG (reference sequence). V dropped 0 bases and J dropped 6; count of bases not matched to a gene: 17. The CDR3 coding sequence is TGTGCCTGGAGTGTACGTTGGGGGGGTGGACTAGCGGGAAGGCCCGGGGAGCTGTTTTTT. Translation: CAWSVRWGGGLAGRPGELFF. The complete variable domain, with remaining parts taken from reference TRBV30 and TRBJ2-2, reads SQTIHQWPATLVQPVGSPLSLECTVEGTSNPNLYWYRQAAGRGLQLLFYSVGIGQISSEVPQNLSASRPQDRQFILSSKKLLLSDSGFYLCAWSVRWGGGLAGRPGELFFGEGSRLTVL.

J is TRBJ2-5 and V is TRBV23-1, with D tentatively TRBD1 (5 bases). TRBV23-1 falls under the ORF class, with uncertain function. CDR3 length: 12 residues. The V and J ends lost 4 bases and 4 bases respectively, with 7 bases between them. For the CDR3, the DNA is TGCGCCAGCAGTCCAGGGATAGAGACCCAGTACTTC. Protein product: CASSPGIETQYF.

This clone was observed a single time. The chain employs TRBV6-1 and TRBJ2-1, with 14 bases matching TRBD2. Germline CDR1 MNHNS, CDR2 SASEGT. With V trimmed by 4 bases and J by 9 bases, 8 bases remained unmatched. The CDR3 runs to 16 residues. CDR3 nucleotide sequence: TGTGCCAGCAGTGCCCTGACTAGCGGGAGGGCCTTTGAGCAGTTCTTC. Encoded protein: CASSALTSGRAFEQFF.

J is TRBJ2-1 and V is TRBV6-5, with TRBD1 matching over 8 bases. The CDR3 sequence is 15 residues long. CDR1 is MNHEY and CDR2 is SVGAGI in the germline V gene. Trimming at V came to 2 bases and at J to 7 bases, leaving 7 bases not matched to a gene. Written as DNA, the CDR3 is TGTGCCAGCAGTTACGACAGGGGAGTCGGTAATGAGCAGTTCTTC. This sequence encodes CASSYDRGVGNEQFF.

The table lists this clone with a few counts. This chain connects TRBV25-1 to TRBJ1-5, with a tentative D call TRBD1 (6 bases). Trimming stripped 4 bases from V and 7 bases from J, with 11 bases between. From germline, CDR1 is MGHDK and CDR2 SYGVNS. There are 13 residues in the CDR3. In DNA, the CDR3 is TGTGCCAGCAGTGGAACCCAGGGGCAGCCCCAGCATTTT. Translation: CASSGTQGQPQHF.

With respect to this clone: Other DNA sequences within the sample encode an identical CDR3. The chain recombines TRBV7-9 with TRBJ2-5; 11 nucleotides match TRBD2. CDR1 is SEHNR and CDR2 is FQNEAQ in the germline V gene (reference sequence). J gave up 4 bases and V 2 bases, and 0 bases lay outside the gene matches. There are 14 residues in the CDR3. The CDR3 sequence is CASSLTSGRETQYF. DNA of the CDR3: TGTGCCAGCAGCTTAACTAGCGGGAGAGAGACCCAGTACTTC.

J is TRBJ2-7 and V is TRBV5-4; weak D call: TRBD1 (6 bases). The CDR3 runs 14 residues. CDR1 is SGHNT and CDR2 is YYREEE in the germline V gene (reference sequence). V was clipped by 2 bases and J by 0 bases, with 9 bases between them. CDR3 DNA: TGTGCCAGCAGCTTATGGGACACCTCCTACGAGCAGTACTTC. Residues: CASSLWDTSYEQYF.

V usage is TRBV6-5 and J usage is TRBJ2-1; the match to TRBD1 covers 11 bases. The trim removed 2 bases at V and 9 bases at J, leaving 3 bases unmatched. The CDR3 consists of 14 residues. Looked up from germline, CDR1 is MNHEY and CDR2 is SVGAGI. This CDR3 is CASSYTGTGGEQFF. The CDR3 nucleotides are TGTGCCAGCAGTTACACAGGGACAGGGGGTGAGCAGTTCTTC.

In its sample, this clone was seen a few times. The CDR3 nucleotides are TGCGCCAGCAGCCAAGAAAACAGGGGAGGCTACGAGCAGTACTTC. This gives the protein CASSQENRGGYEQYF. The V call is TRBV4-1, the J call TRBJ2-7, with a possible D match to TRBD1 (7 bases). The V gene lost 0 bases and the J gene lost 3 bases, with 12 bases spanning the gap. Germline V gene lookup returns CDR1 MGHRA and CDR2 YSYEKL. This CDR3 region has 15 residues.

This clone has a single count. Here the CDR3 reads CASSPPGSGANVLTF. The CDR3 DNA reads as TGCGCCAGCAGCCCTCCAGGGTCTGGGGCCAACGTCCTGACTTTC. The J gene is TRBJ2-6, the V gene TRBV5-1; D is perhaps TRBD1 (5 bases). This CDR3 contains 15 residues. The V gene's germline CDR1 is SGHRS and CDR2 YFSETQ. Trimming left V 4 bases short and J 1 base short, with 9 bases between. The full variable domain, with the rest looked up from reference TRBV5-1 and TRBJ2-6, is KAGVTQTPRYLIKTRGQQVTLSCSPISGHRSVSWYQQTPGQGLQFLFEYFSETQRNKGNFPGRFSGRQFSNSRSEMNVSTLELGDSALYLCASSPPGSGANVLTFGAGSRLTVL.

The chain has TRBV18 and TRBJ2-7; 7 bases match TRBD1. In germline, CDR1 is KGHSH, CDR2 LQKENI. The CDR3 spans 15 residues. V shed 3 bases, J shed 0 bases, and the junction held 5 bases outside the gene matches. The CDR3 bases are TGTGCCAGCTCACCTAGACAGGGCAACTCCTACGAGCAGTACTTC. It translates to CASSPRQGNSYEQYF.

CDR3 amino acids: CATSDSPVDTQYF. CDR3 nucleotides: TGTGCCACCAGTGATTCCCCTGTAGATACGCAGTATTTT. The rearrangement links TRBV24-1 to TRBJ2-3; D unresolved. The CDR3 extends over 13 amino acids. Trimming shortened V by 2 bases and J by 5 bases, and 7 bases separated the two germline ends. From germline, CDR1 is KGHDR and CDR2 SFDVKD.

This sequence joins TRBV3-1 (or the pseudogene TRBV3-2) and TRBJ2-5, with 11 bases that match TRBD2. The CDR3 is 17 amino acids. Germline CDR1 reads LGHDT; CDR2 reads YNNKEL (reference sequence). With V trimmed by 4 bases and J by 5 bases, 12 bases remained unmatched. The CDR3 spells CASSLSTLRLAGETQYF. CDR3 DNA sequence: TGTGCCAGCAGCCTCTCCACGCTCAGACTAGCGGGGGAGACCCAGTACTTC.

This clone was counted once. This chain links TRBV11-3 with TRBJ1-1; 7 bases map to TRBD1. V was pared by 5 bases and J by 5 bases, with 5 bases of the junction left unmatched. The CDR3 is 13 amino acids. Germline V gene sequence: CDR1 SGHNT, CDR2 YENEEA. CDR3 residues: CASSNHRGTEAFF. The CDR3 DNA reads TGTGCCAGCAGCAATCACAGGGGTACTGAAGCTTTCTTT.

This chain uses TRBV29-1 with TRBJ2-1, with TRBD2 matching 9 bases. The ends lost 4 bases at V and 5 bases at J; junction bases unmatched: 6. Germline V gives CDR1 SQVTM, CDR2 ANQGSEA. CDR3 length: 14 amino acids. The CDR3 reads CSVAGTSRHNEQFF. CDR3 bases: TGCAGCGTTGCAGGGACTAGCAGGCACAATGAGCAGTTCTTC.

The V gene is TRBV27, the J gene TRBJ2-7, with a possible D match to TRBD2 (6 bases). The V and J ends lost 10 bases and 7 bases respectively, with 17 bases between them. CDR3 length: 12 residues. The germline gives CDR1 MNHEY, CDR2 SMNVEV (reference sequence). The CDR3 reads CATGTSPLEQYF. The DNA of the CDR3 is TGTGCCACAGGGACTTCCCCCTTAGAGCAGTACTTC.